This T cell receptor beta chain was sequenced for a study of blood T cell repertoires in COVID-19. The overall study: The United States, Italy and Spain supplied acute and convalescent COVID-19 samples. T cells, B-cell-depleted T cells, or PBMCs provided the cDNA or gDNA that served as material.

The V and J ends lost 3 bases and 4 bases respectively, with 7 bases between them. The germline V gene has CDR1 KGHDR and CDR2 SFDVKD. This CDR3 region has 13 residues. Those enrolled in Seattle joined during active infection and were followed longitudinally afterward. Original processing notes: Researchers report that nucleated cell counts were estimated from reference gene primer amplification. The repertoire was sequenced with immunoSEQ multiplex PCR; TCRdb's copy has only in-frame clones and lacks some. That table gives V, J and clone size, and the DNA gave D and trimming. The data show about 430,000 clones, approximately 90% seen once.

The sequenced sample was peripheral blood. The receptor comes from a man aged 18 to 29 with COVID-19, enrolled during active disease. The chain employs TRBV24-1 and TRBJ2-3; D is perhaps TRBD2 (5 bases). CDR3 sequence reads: CATSDPGADTQYF. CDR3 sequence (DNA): TGTGCCACCAGTGATCCCGGGGCAGATACGCAGTATTTT.